A selection of T cell receptor beta chains follows, all from one sample in a study of blood T cell repertoires in COVID-19. The assay was immunoSEQ multiplex PCR, and TCRdb's table has in-frame clones only and misses some. The profile shows some 170,000 clones, about 79% of them singletons. Sample: PBMCs or T cells enriched from blood (not recorded which). These receptors were obtained from a man between 45 and 60 years old who had recovered from COVID-19. Both conserved end residues are part of each CDR3. A D gene is named only where the DNA matches it firmly. Part of the rows lack a size; the others show once, few, many or a class for expanded clones.

TRBJ2-1	TRBV18	NA	few	CASSFTGLSSYNEQFF	TGTGCCAGCTCATTTACGGGACTTAGCTCCTACAATGAGCAGTTCTTC
TRBJ2-4	TRBV6-2/TRBV6-3	TRBD1	many	CASSSRTGGANIQYF	TGTGCCAGCAGTTCTAGGACAGGGGGCGCGAACATTCAGTACTTC
TRBJ2-2	TRBV24-1	TRBD1	NA	CATSGSGTGNTGELFF	TGTGCCACCAGTGGATCCGGGACAGGTAACACCGGGGAGCTGTTTTTT
TRBJ1-2	TRBV12-3/TRBV12-4	TRBD1	NA	CASSGNRGQGYTF	TGTGCCAGCAGTGGCAACAGGGGGCAAGGCTACACCTTC
TRBJ2-5	TRBV18	NA	few	CASSPAPGLQYF	TGTGCCAGCTCACCTGCTCCGGGACTCCAGTACTTC
TRBJ1-1	TRBV12-3/TRBV12-4	NA	few	CASSLFATAEAFF	TGTGCCAGCAGTTTATTTGCGACAGCCGAAGCTTTCTTT
TRBJ2-5	TRBV7-2	NA	NA	CASSLDSAGTQYF	TGTGCCAGCAGCTTAGACTCCGCCGGGACCCAGTACTTC
TRBJ2-7	TRBV6-1	TRBD2	NA	CASSETSGGALGEQYF	TGTGCCAGCAGTGAAACTAGCGGGGGGGCGTTAGGTGAGCAGTACTTC
TRBJ1-4	TRBV6-5	NA	NA	CASRTGQYNEKLFF	TGTGCCAGCAGGACGGGACAATATAATGAAAAACTGTTTTTT
TRBJ1-5	TRBV18	TRBD1	NA	CASSADRVQPQHF	TGTGCCAGCTCAGCGGACAGGGTTCAGCCCCAGCATTTT
TRBJ1-1	TRBV7-3	NA	few	CASSLFAGKNTEAFF	TGTGCCAGCAGCTTATTCGCAGGGAAGAACACTGAAGCTTTCTTT
TRBJ1-2	TRBV25-1	NA	NA	CASSEGGAQGFGYTF	TGTGCCAGCAGTGAAGGGGGCGCCCAGGGCTTTGGCTACACCTTC
TRBJ1-4	TRBV28	NA	NA	CASSLGLRGNEKLFF	TGTGCCAGCAGTTTAGGTCTGCGGGGGAATGAAAAACTGTTTTTT
TRBJ1-5	TRBV28	NA	NA	CASSPRGSVGNQPQHF	TGTGCCAGCAGTCCAAGGGGGTCCGTAGGCAATCAGCCCCAGCATTTT
TRBJ1-5	TRBV3-1/TRBV3-2	NA	NA	CASSQDTGIYQPQHF	TGTGCCAGCAGCCAAGATACAGGGATCTATCAGCCCCAGCATTTT
TRBJ2-1	TRBV6-1	NA	NA	CASSEAGTRSSYNEQFF	TGTGCCAGCAGTGAAGCAGGGACTCGATCCTCCTACAATGAGCAGTTCTTC